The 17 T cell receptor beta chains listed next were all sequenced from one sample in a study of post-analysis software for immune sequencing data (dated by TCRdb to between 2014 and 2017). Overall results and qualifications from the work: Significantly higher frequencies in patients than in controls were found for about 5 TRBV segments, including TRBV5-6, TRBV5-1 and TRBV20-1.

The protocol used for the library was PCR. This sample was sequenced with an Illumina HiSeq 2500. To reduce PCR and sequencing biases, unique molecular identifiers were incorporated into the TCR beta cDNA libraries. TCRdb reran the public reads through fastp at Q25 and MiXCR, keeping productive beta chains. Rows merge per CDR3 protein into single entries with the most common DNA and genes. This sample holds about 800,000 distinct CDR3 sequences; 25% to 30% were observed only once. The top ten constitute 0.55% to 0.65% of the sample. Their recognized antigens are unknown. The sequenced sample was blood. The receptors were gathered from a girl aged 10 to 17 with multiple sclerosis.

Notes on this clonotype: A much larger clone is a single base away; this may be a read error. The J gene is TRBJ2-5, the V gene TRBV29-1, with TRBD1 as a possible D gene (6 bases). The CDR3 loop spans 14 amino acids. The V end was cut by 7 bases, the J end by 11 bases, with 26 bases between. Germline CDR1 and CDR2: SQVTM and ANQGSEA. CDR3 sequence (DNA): TGCAGCGCCAAAGGGGGACGAGGTTACAATGAGCAGTACTTC. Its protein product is CSAKGGRGYNEQYF.

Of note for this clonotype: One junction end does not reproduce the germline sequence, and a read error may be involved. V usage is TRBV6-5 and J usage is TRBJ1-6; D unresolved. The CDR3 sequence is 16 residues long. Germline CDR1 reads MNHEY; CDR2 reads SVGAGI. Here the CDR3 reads CASSYTASLGNSPLHF. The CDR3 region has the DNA TGTGCCAGCAGTTATACAGCCTCGCTCGGGAATTCGCCCCTCCACTTT.

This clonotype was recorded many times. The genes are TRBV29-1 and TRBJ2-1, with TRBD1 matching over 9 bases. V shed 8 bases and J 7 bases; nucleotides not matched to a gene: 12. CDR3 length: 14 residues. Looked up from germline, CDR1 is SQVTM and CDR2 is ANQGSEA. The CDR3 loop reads CSTLGGTGRNEQFF. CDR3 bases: TGCAGCACCCTGGGAGGGACAGGGAGGAATGAGCAGTTCTTC.

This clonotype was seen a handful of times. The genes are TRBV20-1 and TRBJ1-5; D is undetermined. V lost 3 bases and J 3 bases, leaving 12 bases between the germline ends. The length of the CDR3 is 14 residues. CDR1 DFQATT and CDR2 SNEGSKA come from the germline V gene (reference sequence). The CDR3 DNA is TGCAGTGCTAGGGCCTCAGAAAACAATCAGCCCCAGCATTTT. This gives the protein CSARASENNQPQHF.

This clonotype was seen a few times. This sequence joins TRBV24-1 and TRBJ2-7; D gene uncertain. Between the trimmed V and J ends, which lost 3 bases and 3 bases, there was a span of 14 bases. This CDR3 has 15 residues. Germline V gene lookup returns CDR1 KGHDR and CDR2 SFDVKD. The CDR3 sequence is CATSDPSSIGYEQYF. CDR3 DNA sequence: TGTGCCACCAGTGATCCCTCCTCCATTGGCTACGAGCAGTACTTC.

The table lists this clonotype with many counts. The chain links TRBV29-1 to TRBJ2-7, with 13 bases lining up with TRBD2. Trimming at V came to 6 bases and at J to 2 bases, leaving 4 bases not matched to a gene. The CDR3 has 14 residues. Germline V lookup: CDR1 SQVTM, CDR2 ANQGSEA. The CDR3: CSVQGLAGTYEQYF. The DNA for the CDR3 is TGCAGCGTCCAGGGACTAGCGGGGACCTACGAGCAGTACTTC.

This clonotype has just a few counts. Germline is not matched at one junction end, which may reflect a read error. CDR3 in amino acids: CASSLIQGAGETQYF. In DNA, the CDR3 is TGTGCTAGCAGCTTAATACAGGGGGCCGGGGAGACCCAGTACTTC. The V gene is TRBV7-7, the J gene TRBJ2-5, with TRBD1 identical over 9 bases. This CDR3 spans 15 amino acids. Looked up from germline, CDR1 is SSHAT and CDR2 is FNYEAQ (reference sequence).

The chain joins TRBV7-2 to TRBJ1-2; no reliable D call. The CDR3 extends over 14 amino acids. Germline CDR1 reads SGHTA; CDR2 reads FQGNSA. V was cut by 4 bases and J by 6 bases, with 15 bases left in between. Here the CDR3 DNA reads TGTGCCAGCAGCTCCGACGGGGTTGGCCATGGCTACACCTTC. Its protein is CASSSDGVGHGYTF.

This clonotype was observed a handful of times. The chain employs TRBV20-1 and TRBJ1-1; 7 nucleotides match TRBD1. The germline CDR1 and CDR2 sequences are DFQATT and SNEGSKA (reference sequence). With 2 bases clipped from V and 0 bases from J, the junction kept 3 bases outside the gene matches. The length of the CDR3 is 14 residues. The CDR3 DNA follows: TGCAGTGCTAGATTCAGGGGGGTGAACACTGAAGCTTTCTTT. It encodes CSARFRGVNTEAFF.

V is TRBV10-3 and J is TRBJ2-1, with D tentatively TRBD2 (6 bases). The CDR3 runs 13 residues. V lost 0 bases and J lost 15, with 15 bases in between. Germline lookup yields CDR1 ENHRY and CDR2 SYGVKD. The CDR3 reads CAISESIVAAGFF. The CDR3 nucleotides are TGTGCCATCAGTGAGTCGATCGTGGCAGCGGGGTTCTTC.

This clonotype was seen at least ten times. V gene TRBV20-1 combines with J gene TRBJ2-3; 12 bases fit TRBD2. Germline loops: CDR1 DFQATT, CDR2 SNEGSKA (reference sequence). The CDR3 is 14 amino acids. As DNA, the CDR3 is TGCAGCGCCCGGACTAGCGGGGGCACAGATACGCAGTATTTT. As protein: CSARTSGGTDTQYF.

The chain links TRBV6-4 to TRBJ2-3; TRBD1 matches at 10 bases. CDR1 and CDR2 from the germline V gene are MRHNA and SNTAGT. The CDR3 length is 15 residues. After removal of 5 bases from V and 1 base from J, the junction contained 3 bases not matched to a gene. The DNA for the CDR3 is TGTGCCAGCAGTTCCGGGACAGGGGGCACAGATACGCAGTATTTT. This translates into CASSSGTGGTDTQYF.

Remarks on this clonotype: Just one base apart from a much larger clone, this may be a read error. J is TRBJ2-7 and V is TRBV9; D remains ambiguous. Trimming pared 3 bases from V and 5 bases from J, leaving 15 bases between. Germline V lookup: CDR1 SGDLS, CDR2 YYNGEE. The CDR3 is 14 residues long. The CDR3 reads CASSATGKGDEQYF. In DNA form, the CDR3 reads TGTGCCAGCAGCGCCACCGGCAAAGGAGACGAGCAGTACTTC.

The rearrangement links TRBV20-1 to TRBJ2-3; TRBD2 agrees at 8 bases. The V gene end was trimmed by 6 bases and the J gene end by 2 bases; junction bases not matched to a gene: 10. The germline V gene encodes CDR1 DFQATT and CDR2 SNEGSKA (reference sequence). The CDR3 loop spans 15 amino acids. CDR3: CSAEAGTSLTDTQYF. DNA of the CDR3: TGCAGTGCCGAGGCCGGGACTAGTCTCACAGATACGCAGTATTTT.

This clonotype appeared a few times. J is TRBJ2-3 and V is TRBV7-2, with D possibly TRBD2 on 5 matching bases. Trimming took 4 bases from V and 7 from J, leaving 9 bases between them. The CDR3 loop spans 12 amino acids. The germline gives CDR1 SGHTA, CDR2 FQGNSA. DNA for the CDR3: TGTGCCAGCAGCTCGAGCGGAAATACGCAGTATTTT. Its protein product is CASSSSGNTQYF.

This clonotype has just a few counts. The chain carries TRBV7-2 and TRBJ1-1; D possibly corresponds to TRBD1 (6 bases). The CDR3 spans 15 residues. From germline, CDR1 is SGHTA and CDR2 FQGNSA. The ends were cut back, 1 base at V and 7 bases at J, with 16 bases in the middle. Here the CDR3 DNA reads TGTGCCAGCAGCTTAGGGGGGCAGGGTAGAGGTGAAGCTTTCTTT. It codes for CASSLGGQGRGEAFF.

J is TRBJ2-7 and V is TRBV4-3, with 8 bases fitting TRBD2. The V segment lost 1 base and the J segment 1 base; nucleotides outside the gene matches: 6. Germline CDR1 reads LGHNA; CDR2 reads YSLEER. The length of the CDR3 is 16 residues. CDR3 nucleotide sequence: TGCGCCAGCAGCCAAGGGACAGCGGGAGCGTCCTACGAGCAGTACTTC. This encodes CASSQGTAGASYEQYF.